This T cell receptor beta chain was identified in a study of blood T cells in healthy people across ages. Overall study results and limits: When one million T cells were used, diversity estimates were thought to be underestimates. It was the long-lived donors that had more naive CD4+ cells and higher diversity than aged donors. Naive and antigen-experienced cells were not separated, limiting conclusive comparison.

Through a sample-barcoded 5' primer and a J-beta primer mix, a second PCR was run for about 6 to 11 cycles. TCRdb ran MiXCR on the 5' RACE reads and lists one entry per CDR3 protein. The sample carries about 1.5 million distinct CDR3 sequences, roughly 43% recorded once. To note about this clonotype: The antigen is unknown.

This receptor was taken from a woman between 18 and 30 years old in good health. Sequencing used blood.

This CDR3 is CASSLRGMVAGINEQFF. CDR3 coding DNA: TGTGCCAGCAGTTTAAGGGGTATGGTAGCGGGGATCAATGAGCAGTTCTTC. The V call is TRBV12-3 or TRBV12-4, the J call TRBJ2-1; 8 nucleotides match TRBD2. The CDR3 is 17 amino acids. With V trimmed by 2 bases and J by 6 bases, 12 bases remained unmatched.